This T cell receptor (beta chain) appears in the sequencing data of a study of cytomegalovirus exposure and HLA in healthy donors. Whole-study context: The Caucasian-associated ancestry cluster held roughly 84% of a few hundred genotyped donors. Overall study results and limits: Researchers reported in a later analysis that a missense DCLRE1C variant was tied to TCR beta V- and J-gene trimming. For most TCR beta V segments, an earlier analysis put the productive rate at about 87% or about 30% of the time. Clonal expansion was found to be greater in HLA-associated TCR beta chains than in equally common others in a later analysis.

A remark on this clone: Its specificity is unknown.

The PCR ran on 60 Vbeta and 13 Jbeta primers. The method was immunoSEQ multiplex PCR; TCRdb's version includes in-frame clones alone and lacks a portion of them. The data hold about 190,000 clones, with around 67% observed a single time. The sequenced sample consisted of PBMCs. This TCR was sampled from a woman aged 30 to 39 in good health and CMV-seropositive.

The CDR3 sequence is CASSFPSGVQPQHF. The CDR3 region has the DNA TGTGCCAGCAGTTTCCCCTCGGGGGTTCAGCCCCAGCATTTT. This chain joins TRBV28 and TRBJ1-5, with D perhaps matching TRBD1 (5 bases). Germline CDR1 is MDHEN and CDR2 is SYDVKM. CDR3 length: 14 residues. The germline V and J ends were trimmed by 3 bases and 6 bases, with 12 bases remaining between them.